Listed here are 11 T cell receptor beta chains from one sample, sequenced in a study of T-cell memory formation after mild COVID-19. MiXCR, applied by TCRdb to the 5' RACE reads, yields one record per CDR3 protein. The sample includes 200,000 to 300,000 distinct CDR3 sequences, approximately 9% of them seen just once. Sequenced: PBMCs or a T cell subset sorted from them (not recorded which). These receptors came from a man between 18 and 35 years old who had mild COVID-19 (a few samples of this study predate the infection). Cell type and time point are not known.

The chain carries TRBV12-3 or TRBV12-4 and TRBJ1-6; the D is unclear. V was trimmed by 3 bases and J by 6 bases, leaving 12 bases between them. The CDR3 sequence is 15 residues long. The CDR3 sequence: CASSLGVTGNSPLHF. The CDR3 nucleotides are TGTGCCAGCAGTTTGGGAGTCACGGGTAATTCACCCCTCCACTTT.

This clonotype was seen a handful of times. This chain connects TRBV7-9 to TRBJ1-1; 9 bases are shared with TRBD1. V dropped 5 bases and J dropped 4; count of bases not matched to a gene: 5. Germline CDR1 reads SEHNR; CDR2 reads FQNEAQ (reference sequence). The CDR3 has 14 residues. This CDR3 is CASSLGQGPTEAFF. In DNA form, the CDR3 reads TGTGCCAGCAGCCTGGGACAGGGACCCACTGAAGCTTTCTTT.

This clonotype has a count of ten or more. Because the CDR3's place on the DNA is in doubt, the DNA is left out and the CDR3 is given as listed by TCRdb. This rearrangement joins TRBV2 to TRBJ1-1; the table's D gene call, TRBD1, was not cross checked with the DNA. The CDR3 extends over 13 residues, inclusive of both ends. Germline V gives CDR1 SNHLY, CDR2 FYNNEI. The CDR3 sequence: CASSVDFGQGSFF.

The chain recombines TRBV30 with TRBJ1-1, with TRBD1 matching 8 bases. Germline-derived CDR1 and CDR2 are GTSNPN and SVGIG (reference sequence). This CDR3 comprises 12 residues. The V gene end was trimmed by 5 bases and the J gene end by 7 bases; junction bases not matched to a gene: 6. The CDR3 sequence is CAWGQGLGEAFF. The CDR3, as DNA: TGTGCCTGGGGACAGGGATTAGGTGAAGCTTTCTTT. Filled out from reference TRBV30 and TRBJ1-1, the complete variable domain reads SQTIHQWPATLVQPVGSPLSLECTVEGTSNPNLYWYRQAAGRGLQLLFYSVGIGQISSEVPQNLSASRPQDRQFILSSKKLLLSDSGFYLCAWGQGLGEAFFGQGTRLTVV.

This clonotype was counted ten times or more. This rearrangement joins TRBV5-1 to TRBJ1-1, with TRBD1 matching over 9 bases. Per germline, CDR1 SGHRS and CDR2 YFSETQ. The CDR3 has 18 residues. After removal of 5 bases from V and 0 bases from J, the junction contained 14 bases not matched to a gene. CDR3 nucleotide sequence: TGCGCCAGCAGTTTTGGGACAGGGAGGCCGGGGATGAACACTGAAGCTTTCTTT. Its protein product is CASSFGTGRPGMNTEAFF.

This clonotype was seen more than once but under ten times. The chain joins TRBV7-9 to TRBJ1-2, with D possibly TRBD1 on 5 matching bases. Trimming shortened V by 5 bases and J by 7 bases, and 11 bases separated the two germline ends. The CDR3 extends over 12 amino acids. The germline CDR1 and CDR2 sequences are SEHNR and FQNEAQ (reference sequence). The CDR3 DNA reads as TGTGCCAGCAGCCCAGGGTTCGTTGGCTACACCTTC. Amino acid sequence: CASSPGFVGYTF.

This clonotype was counted only a few times. V and J are TRBV29-1 and TRBJ1-1; D call uncertain. The CDR3 is 12 residues long. Germline assignment: CDR1 SQVTM and CDR2 ANQGSEA. Trimming left V 4 bases short and J 0 bases short, with 6 bases between. The CDR3 DNA reads as TGCAGCGTTGGGTTTATGAACACTGAAGCTTTCTTT. This sequence encodes CSVGFMNTEAFF.

This clonotype occurred many times. The rearrangement links TRBV5-1 to TRBJ1-1, with unresolved D. In germline, CDR1 is SGHRS, CDR2 YFSETQ. V lost 1 base to trimming and J lost 1 base, with 5 bases between them. The CDR3 has 13 amino acids. The CDR3 loop reads CASSLTENTEAFF. The CDR3 region has the DNA TGCGCCAGCAGCTTGACAGAGAACACTGAAGCTTTCTTT.

The chain joins TRBV5-1 to TRBJ1-6, with 7 nucleotides matching TRBD1. From germline, CDR1 is SGHRS and CDR2 YFSETQ. Trimming at V came to 5 bases and at J to 5 bases, leaving 4 bases not matched to a gene. This CDR3 has 14 amino acids. CDR3: CASSRDSNNSPLHF. CDR3 coding DNA: TGCGCCAGCAGTCGGGACAGCAATAATTCACCCCTCCACTTT.

The chain is built from TRBV27 and TRBJ2-7; D is perhaps TRBD2 (5 bases). V lost 5 bases to trimming and J lost 3 bases, with 8 bases between them. This CDR3 is 12 amino acids long. Germline V gene sequence: CDR1 MNHEY, CDR2 SMNVEV (reference sequence). CDR3 bases: TGTGCCAGCAGTGAGGGAAGCTACGAGCAGTACGTC. This translates into CASSEGSYEQYV.

This clonotype occurred a few times. The chain couples TRBV5-1 to TRBJ1-5; no reliable D call. The CDR3 contains 15 residues. Trimming cost V 0 bases and J 4 bases, with 11 bases left between them. Germline CDR1 SGHRS, CDR2 YFSETQ. DNA of the CDR3: TGCGCCAGCAGCTTGGCCGGGGTTCCTAATCAGCCCCAGCATTTT. Residues: CASSLAGVPNQPQHF.